These T cell receptor beta chains were read from a single sample in a study of blood T cell repertoires in COVID-19. Data came from immunoSEQ multiplex PCR; TCRdb stores just in-frame clones and leaves some out. The table lists some 150,000 clones, roughly 84% of them singletons, with 2.6% in the top ten. Specimen: peripheral blood. The receptor source for this set is a human donor with acute or convalescent COVID-19. The donor label of this sample is uncertain. The CDR3 runs from the conserved cysteine through the conserved F or W.

v_gene	len	j_gene	CDR3aa
TRBV6-5	15	TRBJ1-4	CASSYSTGAREKLFF
TRBV27	15	TRBJ1-5	CASSSGQGVFEPQHF
TRBV11-3	15	TRBJ2-7	CASSLDGGSAYEQYF
TRBV6-5	13	TRBJ1-1	CASSRQGGTEAFF
TRBV28	13	TRBJ2-3	CASSSQGTDTQYF
TRBV18	17	TRBJ1-1	CASSPVGVPSMNTEAFF
TRBV28	19	TRBJ2-6	CASSHKALYRGPGANVLTF
TRBV7-8	14	TRBJ2-1	CASSHRGLDNEQFF
TRBV27	14	TRBJ2-6	CASSRGTGANVLTF
TRBV5-1	15	TRBJ2-2	CASSSSGANTGELFF
TRBV15	16	TRBJ1-1	CATSRLPTGSNTEAFF
TRBV19	14	TRBJ1-1	CASQLGHPNTEAFF
TRBV11-2	16	TRBJ1-2	CASSPRPGVLVYGYTF
TRBV10-3	14	TRBJ1-3	CAISDANSGNTIYF
TRBV4-3	14	TRBJ1-1	CASSRTTENTEAFF
TRBV19	15	TRBJ1-1	CASSIQGAQNTEAFF
TRBV2	11	TRBJ1-1	CASSVVGGAFF